The 23 T cell receptor beta chains presented below share a single source sample, sequenced in a study of CD8 T cells in Susac syndrome. It was with random hexamers that roughly 0.45 to 1 ug RNA was reverse transcribed. TCRdb recomputed calls from the immunoSEQ multiplex PCR reads with MiXCR, one row per CDR3 protein. The data show some 190,000 distinct CDR3 sequences, under 95% seen once. Input material: CD4+ T cells from PBMCs. The origin of the receptors is a human donor in good health.

Points on this clonotype: At one end, the junction sequence differs from germline, possibly due to a read error. The V and J genes are TRBV12-3 or TRBV12-4 and TRBJ1-6, with no clear D. The CDR3 is 16 amino acids. CDR3 residues: CASSLTGSQLNSPLHF. The CDR3 DNA is TGTGCCAGCAGTTTGACGGGTTCTCAACTGAATTCCCCCCTCCACTTT.

The V call is TRBV25-1, the J call TRBJ2-1; D is possibly TRBD1 (6 bases). The CDR3 has 14 residues. CDR1 and CDR2 (germline): MGHDK, SYGVNS. V was cut by 8 bases and J by 1 base, with 12 bases left in between. The CDR3 is CASSERGSYNEQFF. CDR3 in DNA: TGTGCCAGCTCAGAGAGGGGGTCCTACAATGAGCAGTTCTTC.

CDR3 coding DNA: TGTGCCAGCAGTGGTCGGCGGACCCAAGAGACCCAGTACTTC. As protein: CASSGRRTQETQYF. The chain employs TRBV2 and TRBJ2-5; D unclear. Germline V gene lookup returns CDR1 SNHLY and CDR2 FYNNEI. V dropped 4 bases and J dropped 1 base, with 10 bases sitting between them. This CDR3 comprises 14 residues.

This clonotype was seen once. This sequence joins TRBV20-1 and TRBJ1-1; D uncertain. The CDR3 runs 14 residues. From germline, CDR1 is DFQATT and CDR2 SNEGSKA (reference sequence). V was clipped by 1 base and J by 3 bases, with 12 bases between them. The CDR3 coding sequence is TGCAGTGCTAGAGCCTTTACTCGGGACACTGAAGCTTTCTTT. Translation: CSARAFTRDTEAFF.

The V gene is TRBV10-3, the J gene TRBJ1-2, with 7 bases matching TRBD1. The CDR3 is 15 residues long. Trimming at V came to 2 bases and at J to 4 bases, leaving 7 bases not matched to a gene. Germline V gives CDR1 ENHRY, CDR2 SYGVKD. The CDR3 DNA follows: TGTGCCATCAGTGAGATCAAGACAGGGACCTATGGCTACACCTTC. Encoded protein: CAISEIKTGTYGYTF.

This clonotype was observed once. V gene TRBV20-1 combines with J gene TRBJ1-2; 7 nucleotides agree with TRBD1. V was pared by 4 bases and J by 0 bases, with 5 bases of the junction left unmatched. Germline lookup yields CDR1 DFQATT and CDR2 SNEGSKA (reference sequence). The CDR3 contains 14 residues. This chain's CDR3 is CSATGTASNYGYTF. The CDR3, as DNA: TGCAGTGCTACCGGGACAGCGTCTAACTATGGCTACACCTTC.

The chain couples TRBV13 to TRBJ2-7; no firm D call. V lost 5 bases to trimming and J lost 3 bases, with 17 bases between them. Germline CDR1 and CDR2: PRHDT and FYEKMQ (reference sequence). The CDR3 sequence is 15 residues long. CDR3 bases: TGTGCCAGCAGCCCCAACTCCTCCACTAACTACGAGCAGTACGTC. It translates to CASSPNSSTNYEQYV.

Written as DNA, the CDR3 is TGTGCCAGCAGCTCATACACAGGGAGCACTGAAGCTTTCTTT. It encodes CASSSYTGSTEAFF. J is TRBJ1-1 and V is TRBV11-1, with a tentative D call TRBD1 (6 bases). Trimming shortened V by 4 bases and J by 4 bases, and 13 bases separated the two germline ends. The CDR3 consists of 14 residues. The V gene's germline CDR1 is SGHAT and CDR2 FQDESV (reference sequence).

The CDR3 protein is CASSVAGSGNTIYF. CDR3 nucleotide sequence: TGTGCCAGCAGCGTTGCAGGGTCTGGAAACACCATATATTTT. This chain uses TRBV9 with TRBJ1-3; possibly TRBD1 for D (5 bases). V was trimmed by 2 bases and J by 1 base, leaving 7 bases between them. Germline CDR1 and CDR2: SGDLS and YYNGEE. The CDR3 runs 14 residues.

The chain carries TRBV7-2 and TRBJ1-5; 8 bases match TRBD1. CDR3 length equals 15 residues. The junction had 3 bases not matched to a gene; V was cut back by 1 base and J by 4 bases. Germline assignment: CDR1 SGHTA and CDR2 FQGNSA. The CDR3 sequence is CASSLGQGANQPQHF. Written as DNA, the CDR3 is TGTGCCAGCAGCTTAGGGCAGGGGGCGAATCAGCCCCAGCATTTT.

The J gene is TRBJ1-5, the V gene TRBV12-3 or TRBV12-4; TRBD1 matches at 7 bases. After removal of 6 bases from V and 3 bases from J, the junction contained 8 bases not matched to a gene. The CDR3 consists of 15 residues. The CDR3: CASRQTGTLNQPQHF. Here the CDR3 DNA reads TGTGCCAGCAGACAGACAGGGACCCTCAATCAGCCCCAGCATTTT.

The chain recombines TRBV7-9 with TRBJ2-5; 10 bases align to TRBD2. V gave up 2 bases and J gave up 5 bases; unmatched junction bases: 2. Germline-derived CDR1 and CDR2 are SEHNR and FQNEAQ (reference sequence). The CDR3 is 14 amino acids. In nucleotides, the CDR3 is TGTGCCAGCAGCTTACTAGCGGGGGCTGAGACCCAGTACTTC. It codes for CASSLLAGAETQYF.

About this clonotype itself: The junction differs from germline at one of its ends, possibly a read error. The chain is built from TRBV30 and TRBJ1-1; D is unclear. From germline, CDR1 is GTSNPN and CDR2 SVGIG (reference sequence). This CDR3 has 13 amino acids. The CDR3 sequence is CAWSVGGNPEAFF. CDR3 sequence (DNA): TGTGCCTGGAGTGTAGGTGGGAACCCTGAAGCTTTCTTT.

The chain joins TRBV6-1 to TRBJ2-7; a possible D gene is TRBD1 (8 bases). Per the germline V gene, CDR1 is MNHNS and CDR2 is SASEGT. The CDR3 loop spans 12 amino acids. V lost 6 bases, J lost 7 bases, and 13 bases lay in between. CDR3 sequence: CASRGGTGEQYV. For the CDR3, the DNA is TGTGCCAGCAGGGGGGGGACAGGTGAGCAGTACGTC.

The chain uses TRBV19 and TRBJ1-5; D is unresolved. The germline V and J ends were trimmed by 1 base and 6 bases, with 13 bases remaining between them. This CDR3 spans 15 amino acids. Germline V gene sequence: CDR1 LNHDA, CDR2 SQIVND (reference sequence). For the CDR3, the DNA is TGTGCCAGTAGTATAGGCCCGGGTTTCGGTCAGCCCCAGCATTTT. This encodes CASSIGPGFGQPQHF.

The chain uses TRBV28 and TRBJ2-7, with 10 bases that match TRBD2. J was trimmed by 1 base and V by 6 bases; bases with no gene match: 9. CDR1 and CDR2 from the germline V gene are MDHEN and SYDVKM. The CDR3 has 16 amino acids. CDR3 loop: CASSPLGLAPSYEQYV. CDR3 coding DNA: TGTGCCAGCAGCCCCTTGGGACTAGCGCCTTCCTACGAGCAGTACGTC.

V gene TRBV3-1 combines with J gene TRBJ1-2; maybe TRBD1 (5 bases). Germline V gene sequence: CDR1 LGHDT, CDR2 YNNKEL (reference sequence). V lost 6 bases and J 4 bases, leaving 15 bases between the germline ends. CDR3 length equals 14 residues. In DNA, the CDR3 is TGTGCCAGCAGTGCAGGTGGGACTGGCTATGGCTACACCTTC. Protein product: CASSAGGTGYGYTF.

The chain is built from TRBV7-3 and TRBJ2-5; 9 bases line up with TRBD1. The ends lost 2 bases at V and 3 bases at J; junction bases unmatched: 7. Germline CDR1 is SGHTA and CDR2 is FQGTGA. This CDR3 region has 16 residues. CDR3 amino acids: CASSLRGGTGKETQYF. The DNA of the CDR3 is TGTGCCAGCAGCTTACGGGGAGGGACAGGGAAAGAGACCCAGTACTTC.

The rearrangement uses TRBV20-1 and TRBJ1-1; 8 nucleotides match TRBD1. Unmatched junction bases numbered 6, after V lost 5 bases and J lost 1 base. The germline V gene has CDR1 DFQATT and CDR2 SNEGSKA (reference sequence). The CDR3 spans 14 residues. This CDR3 is CSAEDGQGNTEAFF. CDR3 nucleotide sequence: TGCAGTGCTGAAGACGGACAGGGGAACACTGAAGCTTTCTTT.

The CDR3 region is CASSWDSSTGELFF. The CDR3 DNA reads as TGTGCCAGCAGTTGGGACTCCAGCACCGGGGAGCTGTTTTTT. The chain is built from TRBV2 and TRBJ2-2, with D possibly being TRBD2 (6 bases). Germline-derived CDR1 and CDR2 are SNHLY and FYNNEI. The ends were cut back, 5 bases at V and 4 bases at J, with 11 bases in the middle. The CDR3 spans 14 residues.

The chain joins TRBV6-2 or TRBV6-3 to TRBJ1-5; D gene uncertain. V was trimmed by 6 bases and J by 0 bases, leaving 21 bases between them. The germline V gene encodes CDR1 MNHEY and CDR2 SVGEGT. The CDR3 is 18 amino acids. In nucleotides, the CDR3 is TGTGCCAGCAGAGGTGTGGGCGGGAACCACCATAGCAATCAGCCCCAGCATTTT. It encodes CASRGVGGNHHSNQPQHF.

This chain uses TRBV7-9 with TRBJ2-5; unclear D gene. The CDR3 runs to 11 residues. Trimming took off 7 bases at V and 4 bases at J, with 7 bases between the two ends. Germline loops: CDR1 SEHNR, CDR2 FQNEAQ (reference sequence). DNA for the CDR3: TGTGCCAGCAACTCTCTAGAGACCCAGTACTTC. Residues: CASNSLETQYF.

The chain carries TRBV6-1 and TRBJ2-5; D gene unclear. The length of the CDR3 is 14 residues. Trimming took 7 bases from V and 1 from J, leaving 13 bases between them. Germline CDR1 reads MNHNS; CDR2 reads SASEGT. CDR3 amino acids: CASMRSPLQETQYF. Written as DNA, the CDR3 is TGTGCCAGCATGAGATCCCCCCTCCAAGAGACCCAGTACTTC.